The 12 T cell receptor beta chains presented below share a single source sample, sequenced in a study of blood T cells in healthy people across ages. The second PCR ran about 6 to 12 cycles with a sample-barcoded 5' primer and J-beta primers. TCRdb reprocessed the 5' RACE reads via MiXCR and lists one record per CDR3 protein. The data show about 970,000 distinct CDR3 sequences, with just over 50% seen just once and about 20% held by the top ten. Sequencing was done on a sample of blood. The receptors here all came from a woman in her fifties or sixties in good health.

The genes are TRBV29-1 and TRBJ1-2, with 7 positions matching TRBD1. Trimming took 7 bases from V and 4 from J; bases not matched to a gene: 12. CDR3 length: 14 amino acids. Germline loops: CDR1 SQVTM, CDR2 ANQGSEA. As DNA, the CDR3 is TGCAGCGCCGTCTCCGGGACAGAAGGCTATGGCTACACCTTC. This encodes CSAVSGTEGYGYTF.

This clonotype has at least ten counts. The chain recombines TRBV29-1 with TRBJ2-5; D call uncertain. Germline CDR1 is SQVTM and CDR2 is ANQGSEA. The length of the CDR3 is 13 residues. Deletions cut 6 bases from V and 5 bases from J, with 16 bases between. The CDR3 DNA follows: TGCAGCGTCCTACCCATAGGTAGTGAGACCCAGTACTTC. Its protein product is CSVLPIGSETQYF.

V gene TRBV15 combines with J gene TRBJ1-4; D is ambiguous. In germline, CDR1 is LNHNV, CDR2 YYDKDF (reference sequence). The ends were cut back, 4 bases at V and 4 bases at J, with 10 bases in the middle. The CDR3 sequence is 14 residues long. The CDR3 sequence: CATSTRAFNEKLFF. The CDR3 nucleotides read TGTGCCACCAGCACCCGGGCCTTTAATGAAAAACTGTTTTTT.

This clonotype was counted between two and nine times. J is TRBJ2-4 and V is TRBV6-6; D remains ambiguous. Gene TRBJ2-7 matches the end of the DNA better, so the J call may be wrong. This CDR3 is built from 13 residues. Germline V CDR1 and CDR2: MNHNY, SVGAGI (reference sequence). CDR3 DNA sequence: TGTGCCAGCAGTTCCGAATTCGGTTCCGAGCAGTACTTC. As protein: CASSSEFGSEQYF.

This clonotype was detected a few times. V usage is TRBV12-3 or TRBV12-4 and J usage is TRBJ2-5; 7 nucleotides align to TRBD2. The CDR3 sequence is 15 residues long. V dropped 5 bases and J dropped 5; count of bases not matched to a gene: 11. CDR3 sequence reads: CASSPIGGIGETQYF. CDR3 bases: TGTGCCAGCAGTCCCATCGGGGGGATAGGGGAGACCCAGTACTTC.

This clonotype was found a few times. The rearrangement uses TRBV4-1 and TRBJ2-7, with a weak D call TRBD1 (6 bases). CDR1 MGHRA and CDR2 YSYEKL come from the germline V gene. The germline V and J ends were trimmed by 6 bases and 3 bases, with 18 bases remaining between them. This CDR3 has 15 residues. The CDR3 is CASRPTLTGYYEQYF. CDR3 bases: TGCGCCAGCAGACCTACTCTGACAGGCTACTACGAGCAGTACTTC.

The rearrangement uses TRBV28 and TRBJ2-1, with 12 bases aligning to TRBD2. The CDR3 totals 15 residues. J was trimmed by 6 bases and V by 5 bases; bases with no gene match: 5. Per the germline V gene, CDR1 is MDHEN and CDR2 is SYDVKM. The CDR3 coding sequence is TGTGCCAGCAGTCGGGGACTAGCGGGCCTCAATGAGCAGTTCTTC. Translating gives CASSRGLAGLNEQFF.

The V call is TRBV7-2, the J call TRBJ2-1, with D possibly matching TRBD2 (6 bases). The tail of the sequence fits TRBJ2-7 better, so the J call may be wrong. The CDR3 contains 13 residues. Germline V gene sequence: CDR1 SGHTA, CDR2 FQGNSA. The DNA of the CDR3 is TGTGCCAGCAGCTTTGTGCGGGATGGGGAGCAGTACTTC. It is translated as CASSFVRDGEQYF.

This chain connects TRBV20-1 to TRBJ2-7, with D uncertain. Trimming took 3 bases from V and 4 from J, leaving 13 bases between them. The CDR3 is 13 residues long. CDR1 and CDR2 (germline): DFQATT, SNEGSKA (reference sequence). The CDR3 DNA reads as TGCAGTGCTAGTGAGCCCTCCTCGTACGAGCAGTACTTC. This codes for CSASEPSSYEQYF.

The V call is TRBV11-2, the J call TRBJ2-3, with 7 bases matching TRBD2. V dropped 0 bases and J dropped 2; count of bases not matched to a gene: 5. The CDR3 runs to 16 residues. The germline CDR1 and CDR2 sequences are SGHAT and FQNNGV. CDR3 residues: CASSLEPSGHTDTQYF. In DNA, the CDR3 is TGTGCCAGCAGCTTAGAGCCTAGCGGACACACAGATACGCAGTATTTT.

The CDR3: CATFQRDRETQYF. CDR3 DNA sequence: TGTGCCACCTTCCAGCGGGACAGAGAGACCCAGTACTTC. The gene calls are TRBV3-1 and TRBJ2-5; possibly TRBD1 or TRBD2 for D (7 bases each). Trimming took off 10 bases at V and 4 bases at J, with 16 bases between the two ends. CDR1 and CDR2 (germline): LGHDT, YNNKEL (reference sequence). The CDR3 covers 13 residues.

This clonotype was counted only a few times. The rearrangement uses TRBV6-2 or TRBV6-3 and TRBJ2-3; D gene ambiguous. This CDR3 is built from 15 residues. Germline V CDR1 and CDR2: MNHEY, SVGEGT. Trimming took 0 bases from V and 2 from J, leaving 9 bases between them. CDR3 amino acids: CASSYSNVATDTQYF. As DNA, the CDR3 is TGTGCCAGCAGTTACTCGAACGTTGCCACAGATACGCAGTATTTT.